The T cell receptor (beta chain) under discussion was sequenced for a study of glioma-infiltrating T cells. Overall study results and limits: Tissue and blood shared very few CDR3 sequences.

The CDR3 totals 15 residues. Germline assignment: CDR1 SQVTM and CDR2 ANQGSEA. The V gene lost 3 bases and the J gene lost 1 base, with 15 bases spanning the gap. This clonotype was detected ten times or more. Antigen: not known. Using RNA template, CDR3s of TCR alpha and beta were amplified with iRepertoire arm-PCR. TCRdb fed the multiplex PCR reads into MiXCR, producing one record per CDR3 protein. The sample lists tens of thousands of distinct CDR3 sequences, around a quarter occurring once. The rearrangement joins TRBV29-1 to TRBJ1-2, with a tentative D call TRBD1 (6 bases). The source material was glioma tissue, nonneoplastic brain tissue, or PBMCs (not recorded which). This TCR was sampled from a human donor with low-grade glioma or glioblastoma, undergoing nonglioma brain surgery, or in good health (not recorded which). The CDR3 reads CSVDARGEGNYGYTF. CDR3 DNA: TGCAGCGTTGATGCCAGGGGAGAGGGTAACTATGGCTACACCTTC.